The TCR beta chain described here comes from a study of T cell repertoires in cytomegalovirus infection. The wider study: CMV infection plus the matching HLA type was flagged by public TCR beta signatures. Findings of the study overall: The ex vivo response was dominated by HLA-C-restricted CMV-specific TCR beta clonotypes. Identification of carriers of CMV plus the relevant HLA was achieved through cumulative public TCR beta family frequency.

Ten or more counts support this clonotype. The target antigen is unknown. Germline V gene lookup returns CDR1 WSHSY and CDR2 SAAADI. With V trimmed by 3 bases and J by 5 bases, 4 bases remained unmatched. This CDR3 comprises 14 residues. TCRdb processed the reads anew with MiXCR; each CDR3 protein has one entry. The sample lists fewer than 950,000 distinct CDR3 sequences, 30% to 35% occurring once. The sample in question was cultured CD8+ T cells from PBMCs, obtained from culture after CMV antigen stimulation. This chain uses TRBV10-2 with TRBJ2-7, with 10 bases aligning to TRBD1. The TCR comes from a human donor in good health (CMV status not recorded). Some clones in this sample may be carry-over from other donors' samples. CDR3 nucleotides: TGCGCCAGCAGTGAAGACAGGGGGCTTGACGAGCAGTACTTC. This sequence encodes CASSEDRGLDEQYF.